A selection of T cell receptor beta chains follows, all from one sample in a study of blood T cell repertoires in COVID-19. This table comes from immunoSEQ multiplex PCR, and its TCRdb copy is limited to in-frame clones, with some not included. The sample records around 120,000 clones, more than 75% being singletons. The material sequenced was peripheral blood. The source is a human donor in a cohort sampled during active COVID-19. Each CDR3 is given with its conserved first and last residue. Each record gives: V gene, D gene, J gene, clone size, CDR3 DNA, CDR3 protein. D genes are given only for firm matches. Some rows mark clone size as missing; the rest say once, few, many or name a class of expanded clone.

>TRBV4-1|TRBD1|TRBJ1-5|.
TGCGCCAGCAGCCTACAGGGGGCCGGTAACAATCAGCCCCAGCATTTT
CASSLQGAGNNQPQHF
>TRBV27|TRBD1|TRBJ2-5|.
TGTGCCAGCAGTCGCTGGACAGGGGAAATCCAAGAGACCCAGTACTTC
CASSRWTGEIQETQYF
>TRBV24-1|.|TRBJ2-5|.
TGTGCCACCAGTGATTCCCCCGGGTACGGCCCAGAGACCCAGTACTTC
CATSDSPGYGPETQYF
>TRBV20-1|.|TRBJ2-1|.
TGCAGTGCTAGTCCCAGGGCCAATGAGCAGTTCTTC
CSASPRANEQFF
>TRBV18|.|TRBJ2-2|.
TGTGCCAGCTCACTCCTAACCGCCGGCACCGGGGAGCTGTTTTTT
CASSLLTAGTGELFF
>TRBV9|TRBD2|TRBJ2-2|.
TGTGCCAGCAGCGTCGGCGGGAGGCAGGGTACCGGGGAGCTGTTTTTT
CASSVGGRQGTGELFF
>TRBV12-3/TRBV12-4|.|TRBJ1-5|.
TGTGCCAGCAGACCCTTCGGGGTTGGCCCCCAGCATTTT
CASRPFGVGPQHF
>TRBV5-1|.|TRBJ2-3|.
TGCGCCAGCAGCAGGACTTCTAGCACAGATACGCAGTATTTT
CASSRTSSTDTQYF
>TRBV9|.|TRBJ2-1|.
TGTGCCAGCAGCGTAGATGTGGGGGGACCCTACAATGAGCAGTTCTTC
CASSVDVGGPYNEQFF
>TRBV6-5|TRBD1|TRBJ1-2|.
TGTGCCAGCATTCCCGGCAGGGGGGCAGGGGGAGGCTACACCTTC
CASIPGRGAGGGYTF
>TRBV5-6|TRBD2|TRBJ2-1|.
TGTGCCAGCAGCTTGGGCGGGAGTACGAATGAGCAGTTCTTC
CASSLGGSTNEQFF
>TRBV3-1/TRBV3-2|TRBD2|TRBJ2-3|.
TGTGCCAGCAGCCCGGGACTAGCGGGAGTGGTAGATACGCAGTATTTT
CASSPGLAGVVDTQYF
>TRBV11-1|.|TRBJ1-1|.
TGTGCCAGCAGGAAGACAGTCGTCCAAACTGAAGCTTTCTTT
CASRKTVVQTEAFF
>TRBV10-3|.|TRBJ2-3|.
TGTGCCATCAGCGACAGTCTCAGGGATACGCAGTATTTT
CAISDSLRDTQYF
>TRBV10-3|.|TRBJ1-1|.
TGTGCCATCAGTGAGCCTGATAGGGGCATCACTGAAGCTTTCTTT
CAISEPDRGITEAFF
>TRBV11-2|TRBD2|TRBJ2-7|few
TGTGCCAGCAGCCCAGGGTGGACTAGCGGGAATAGGGGCCCATACGAGCAGTACTTC
CASSPGWTSGNRGPYEQYF
>TRBV19|.|TRBJ1-5|.
TGTGCCAGTAGTATCAGTCAGTCTAGCAATCAGCCCCAGCATTTT
CASSISQSSNQPQHF
>TRBV6-1|.|TRBJ1-5|.
TGTGCCAGCAGTGAATATTGGCAGGACAATCAGCCCCAGCATTTT
CASSEYWQDNQPQHF
>TRBV3-1/TRBV3-2|TRBD1|TRBJ1-4|.
TGTGCCAGCAGCCGCTCACAGGGGGGTAGGGAAAAACTGTTTTTT
CASSRSQGGREKLFF
>TRBV6-5|.|TRBJ1-2|.
TGTGCCAGCGTATCCGTTAACTATGGCTACACCTTC
CASVSVNYGYTF
>TRBV7-9|.|TRBJ1-2|once
TGTGCCAGCAGCTTTCGGGTAGGCAGCTATGGCTACACCTTC
CASSFRVGSYGYTF
>TRBV5-4|TRBD1|TRBJ2-5|.
TGTGCCAGCAGCCCTACTCGGGACAGGGGGGTCCAAGAGACCCAGTACTTC
CASSPTRDRGVQETQYF
>TRBV6-1|TRBD1|TRBJ1-4|.
TGTGCCAGCAGTGAGAGGACAGGGCGGCTTGAAAAACTGTTTTTT
CASSERTGRLEKLFF
>TRBV28|.|TRBJ1-5|.
TGTGCCAGCAGTTTGGGGGGGACCAATCAGCCCCAGCATTTT
CASSLGGTNQPQHF
>TRBV6-5|TRBD1|TRBJ1-6|once
TGTGCCAGCACCTACGACAGGGGCCATAATTCACCCCTCCACTTT
CASTYDRGHNSPLHF
>TRBV2|TRBD1|TRBJ1-5|.
TGTGCCAGCAGTGCGGGGGTAGCAGGGGGCCCCCCAGGACAGCCCCAGCATTTT
CASSAGVAGGPPGQPQHF
>TRBV28|TRBD1|TRBJ1-3|.
TGTGCCAGCAGTCCAATCGGGCGAACAGGGGTGGGAAACACCATATATTTT
CASSPIGRTGVGNTIYF
>TRBV15|.|TRBJ2-7|.
TGTGCCACCAGCAGAGATAGTAGAGAGCAGTACTTC
CATSRDSREQYF
>TRBV4-1|.|TRBJ2-7|.
TGCGCCAGCAGCCAAGATAGCGGCTGGGGCGAGCAGTACTTC
CASSQDSGWGEQYF
>TRBV19|.|TRBJ2-5|.
TGTGCCAGTAACGCGAGGAACCAAGAGACCCAGTACTTC
CASNARNQETQYF
>TRBV12-3/TRBV12-4|.|TRBJ2-7|.
TGTGCCAGCAGCGAAGCATTCTCCTACGAGCAGTACTTC
CASSEAFSYEQYF
>TRBV10-3|.|TRBJ2-2|.
TGTGCCATCAGTGAGGGATCCCTAGGGACAGAGCTGTTTTTT
CAISEGSLGTELFF
>TRBV4-1|TRBD2|TRBJ2-1|.
TGCGCCAGCAGCCATAGCGGGCGAGGGCTCAATGAGCAGTTCTTC
CASSHSGRGLNEQFF
>TRBV28|.|TRBJ2-5|once
TGTGCCAGCAGTTTGGGGGCGGAAGAGACCCAGTACTTC
CASSLGAEETQYF
>TRBV5-6|.|TRBJ1-2|.
TGTGCCAGCAGCCGACTCACAGGGATGGGCTATGGCTACACCTTC
CASSRLTGMGYGYTF
>TRBV7-9|TRBD1|TRBJ2-2|.
TGTGCCAGCAGCGGAGTCCCGGGACAGGGAGGCACCGGGGAGCTGTTTTTT
CASSGVPGQGGTGELFF
>TRBV2|TRBD1|TRBJ2-1|.
TGTGCCAGTTTATGGGACAGGGAAGTCAATGAGCAGTTCTTC
CASLWDREVNEQFF
>TRBV19|TRBD2|TRBJ2-3|.
TGTGCCAGTAGTAAACCGGGACTAGCGGGACATCACACAGATACGCAGTATTTT
CASSKPGLAGHHTDTQYF
>TRBV5-4|TRBD1|TRBJ2-7|.
TGTGCCAGCAGACCAACAGGGGCCGAGGGCCGGGTTTGGGAGCAGTACTTC
CASRPTGAEGRVWEQYF
>TRBV18|TRBD1|TRBJ1-2|.
TGTGCCAGCTCACCCGCGACAGGGGGAGTACTAGCGCCTGAGGGCTACACCTTC
CASSPATGGVLAPEGYTF
>TRBV5-5|.|TRBJ2-1|few
TGTGCCAGCAGCTTGGCCACCCGAGGGCCGAGAAATGAGCAGTTCTTC
CASSLATRGPRNEQFF